The text below deals with one T cell receptor beta chain. The sample comes from a study of blood T cell repertoires in COVID-19. Only in-frame clones appear in the TCRdb table, and some are missing; sequencing was by immunoSEQ multiplex PCR. The repertoire consists of 150,000 to 160,000 clones, with roughly 84% occurring once and the leading ten covering roughly 0.6%. Material: peripheral blood. This receptor was taken from a man aged 60 to 69 with COVID-19, enrolled during active disease.

This chain's CDR3 is CASRSIGVNTEAFF. The CDR3 DNA reads as TGCGCCAGCAGGTCTATAGGGGTAAACACTGAAGCTTTCTTT. J is TRBJ1-1 and V is TRBV4-3; D perhaps matches TRBD1 (5 bases). V shed 6 bases and J shed 2 bases, with 13 bases lying between them. The CDR3 covers 14 residues. Germline CDR1 and CDR2: LGHNA and YSLEER.